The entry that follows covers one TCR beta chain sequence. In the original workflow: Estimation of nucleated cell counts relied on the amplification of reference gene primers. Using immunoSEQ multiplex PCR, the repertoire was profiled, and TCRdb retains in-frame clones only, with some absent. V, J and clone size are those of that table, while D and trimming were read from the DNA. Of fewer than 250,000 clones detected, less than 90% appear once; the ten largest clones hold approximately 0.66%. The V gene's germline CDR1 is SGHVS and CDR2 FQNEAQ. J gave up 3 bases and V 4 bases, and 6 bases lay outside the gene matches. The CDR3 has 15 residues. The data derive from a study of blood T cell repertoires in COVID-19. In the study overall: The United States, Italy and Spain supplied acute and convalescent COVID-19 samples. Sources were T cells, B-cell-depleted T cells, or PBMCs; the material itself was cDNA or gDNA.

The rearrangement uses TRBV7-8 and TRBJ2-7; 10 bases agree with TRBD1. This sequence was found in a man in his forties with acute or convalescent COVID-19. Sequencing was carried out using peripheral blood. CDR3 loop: CASSSSRDRGYEQYF. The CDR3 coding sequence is TGTGCCAGCAGCTCCAGCCGGGACAGGGGCTACGAGCAGTACTTC.